This passage covers 24 T cell receptor beta chains from one sample sequenced in a study of T cell changes during pregnancy in multiple sclerosis. The repertoire was sequenced with immunoSEQ multiplex PCR; TCRdb's copy has only in-frame clones and lacks some. The sample records 55,000 to 85,000 clones, 92% being singletons. Sequenced here: peripheral blood, sampled after pregnancy. The receptors derive from a female donor with multiple sclerosis, enrolled in a pregnancy study.

V usage is TRBV5-1 and J usage is TRBJ2-1; TRBD2 matches at 9 bases. V lost 6 bases to trimming and J lost 4 bases; unmatched junction nucleotides: 2. The V gene's germline CDR1 is SGHRS and CDR2 YFSETQ. There are 13 residues in the CDR3. As DNA, the CDR3 is TGCGCCAGCACCAGCGGGGGGTACAATGAGCAGTTCTTC. This codes for CASTSGGYNEQFF. Full variable domain (rest looked up from reference TRBV5-1 and TRBJ2-1): KAGVTQTPRYLIKTRGQQVTLSCSPISGHRSVSWYQQTPGQGLQFLFEYFSETQRNKGNFPGRFSGRQFSNSRSEMNVSTLELGDSALYLCASTSGGYNEQFFGPGTRLTVL.

This chain uses TRBV7-6 with TRBJ2-5; D is possibly TRBD1 (6 bases). The CDR3 contains 14 residues. Trimming pared 2 bases from V and 2 bases from J, leaving 9 bases between. Germline V gives CDR1 SGHVS, CDR2 FNYEAQ. Written as DNA, the CDR3 is TGTGCCAGCAGCTTACAGGGGTCACAAGAGACCCAGTACTTC. Residues: CASSLQGSQETQYF.

The chain carries TRBV7-9 and TRBJ1-2; D gene uncertain. The CDR3 is 14 amino acids. Germline assignment: CDR1 SEHNR and CDR2 FQNEAQ (reference sequence). With 3 bases removed from V and 3 bases from J, the gap between germline ends came to 11 bases. The CDR3 loop is CASSLHGRDYGYTF. The CDR3 DNA reads TGTGCCAGCAGCTTGCACGGCCGGGACTATGGCTACACCTTC. The full variable domain, completed using reference TRBV7-9 and TRBJ1-2, is DTGVSQNPRHKITKRGQNVTFRCDPISEHNRLYWYRQTLGQGPEFLTYFQNEAQLEKSRLLSDRFSAERPKGSFSTLEIQRTEQGDSAMYLCASSLHGRDYGYTFGSGTRLTVV.

Note on this clone: At one end, the junction sequence differs from germline, possibly due to a read error. V usage is TRBV7-7 and J usage is TRBJ1-2; maybe TRBD1 (6 bases). The CDR3 loop spans 14 amino acids. CDR1 SSHAT and CDR2 FNYEAQ come from the germline V gene (reference sequence). The CDR3 sequence: CASSLAGHDYGYTF. The CDR3 DNA is TGTGCTAGCAGCTTAGCGGGACATGACTATGGCTACACCTTC.

This clone was counted only a few times. V and J are TRBV5-6 and TRBJ1-1; D ambiguous. The CDR3 loop spans 15 amino acids. V gave up 4 bases and J gave up 5 bases, with 18 bases separating them. CDR1 and CDR2 from the germline V gene are SGHDT and YYEEEE. The CDR3 reads CASSLGYPMWTEAFF. The CDR3 nucleotides are TGTGCCAGCAGCCTCGGGTATCCTATGTGGACTGAAGCTTTCTTT.

A single count supports this clone. The chain recombines TRBV5-1 with TRBJ2-5; D is unclear. This CDR3 has 11 residues. V lost 7 bases, J lost 0 bases, and 4 bases lay in between. CDR1 and CDR2 (germline): SGHRS, YFSETQ. The CDR3 sequence: CASHYQETQYF. The CDR3 region has the DNA TGCGCCAGCCACTACCAAGAGACCCAGTACTTC.

The chain combines TRBV6-5 with TRBJ2-4; the match to TRBD2 covers 10 bases. The CDR3 length is 14 residues. Germline assignment: CDR1 MNHEY and CDR2 SVGAGI. The V and J ends lost 8 bases and 8 bases, in that order; junction bases with no gene match: 9. The CDR3 region has the DNA TGTGCCAGCCGGAGCGGGAGGGCCGGACACATTCAGTACTTC. This encodes CASRSGRAGHIQYF.

The J gene is TRBJ2-5, the V gene TRBV28; tentative D call: TRBD2 (6 bases). Germline CDR1 is MDHEN and CDR2 is SYDVKM. This CDR3 region has 14 residues. Trimming stripped 4 bases from V and 0 bases from J, with 9 bases between. The CDR3 protein is CASSSSGDQETQYF. For the CDR3, the DNA is TGTGCCAGCAGTTCGTCGGGGGACCAAGAGACCCAGTACTTC.

The V gene is TRBV7-9, the J gene TRBJ1-5, with a tentative D call TRBD1 (6 bases). The CDR3 length is 17 residues. The germline V gene has CDR1 SEHNR and CDR2 FQNEAQ (reference sequence). Trimming took 5 bases from V and 0 from J, leaving 17 bases between them. The CDR3 reads CASSQDSRPYSNQPQHF. The CDR3 DNA sequence: TGTGCCAGCAGCCAGGACAGCCGTCCTTATAGCAATCAGCCCCAGCATTTT.

The chain recombines TRBV30 with TRBJ1-4; D unclear. The CDR3 sequence is 13 residues long. CDR1 and CDR2 (germline): GTSNPN, SVGIG (reference sequence). V dropped 0 bases and J dropped 1 base, with 3 bases sitting between them. In nucleotides, the CDR3 is TGTGCCTGGAGTGTCTTAACTAATGAAAAACTGTTTTTT. Amino acids: CAWSVLTNEKLFF.

This chain joins TRBV5-1 and TRBJ2-3; 7 bases fit TRBD2. This CDR3 has 15 amino acids. Germline values: CDR1 SGHRS, CDR2 YFSETQ. V was pared by 4 bases and J by 2 bases, with 7 bases of the junction left unmatched. The CDR3 sequence is CASSLAGRSTDTQYF. The CDR3 DNA is TGCGCCAGCAGCCTTGCCGGGAGGTCCACAGATACGCAGTATTTT.

The chain links TRBV4-1 to TRBJ2-1, with D unclear. This CDR3 contains 17 residues. Germline V lookup: CDR1 MGHRA, CDR2 YSYEKL. V was shortened by 0 bases and J by 2 bases, with 14 bases between the two germline ends. CDR3 region: CASSQEATRSAYNEQFF. The CDR3 region has the DNA TGCGCCAGCAGCCAAGAGGCCACGCGGAGCGCCTACAATGAGCAGTTCTTC.

The chain recombines TRBV10-3 with TRBJ2-7; no clear D. The CDR3 covers 13 residues. Germline V CDR1 and CDR2: ENHRY, SYGVKD. The ends were cut back, 10 bases at V and 0 bases at J, with 13 bases in the middle. The CDR3 is CATFAVSSYEQYF. For the CDR3, the DNA is TGTGCCACCTTTGCGGTTAGCTCCTACGAGCAGTACTTC.

V gene TRBV4-3 combines with J gene TRBJ2-3; D is perhaps TRBD2 (6 bases). Germline V gene lookup returns CDR1 LGHNA and CDR2 YSLEER. The V and J ends lost 0 bases and 3 bases respectively, with 16 bases between them. The CDR3 runs to 17 residues. The CDR3 nucleotides are TGCGCCAGCAGCCAAGATCTAGTGGGAGGAGGGACAGATACGCAGTATTTT. This gives the protein CASSQDLVGGGTDTQYF.

CDR3 loop: CASSYSGLHLADTQYF. The CDR3 DNA is TGTGCCAGCAGTTACTCGGGACTCCATCTGGCAGATACGCAGTATTTT. V usage is TRBV6-5 and J usage is TRBJ2-3; D perhaps matches TRBD2 (6 bases). With 0 bases removed from V and 4 bases from J, the gap between germline ends came to 14 bases. The CDR3 sequence is 16 residues long. Germline CDR1 is MNHEY and CDR2 is SVGAGI.

This sequence joins TRBV4-2 and TRBJ2-1; 7 nucleotides line up with TRBD2. The V gene end was trimmed by 5 bases and the J gene end by 7 bases; junction bases not matched to a gene: 8. Germline loops: CDR1 LGHNA, CDR2 YNFKEQ. The CDR3 is 14 residues long. CDR3 amino acids: CASSSQVGGNEQFF. The CDR3 DNA reads TGTGCCAGCAGCTCCCAAGTGGGAGGGAATGAGCAGTTCTTC.

The rearrangement joins TRBV27 to TRBJ1-4; D gene unclear. This CDR3 region has 15 residues. Looked up from germline, CDR1 is MNHEY and CDR2 is SMNVEV (reference sequence). Deletions cut 5 bases from V and 2 bases from J, with 12 bases between. CDR3 sequence (DNA): TGTGCCAGCAGTCCCCTCCGTCTGACTAATGAAAAACTGTTTTTT. Its translation is CASSPLRLTNEKLFF.

The chain carries TRBV10-3 and TRBJ2-3; 14 bases line up with TRBD2. The ends lost 1 base at V and 3 bases at J; junction bases unmatched: 9. The CDR3 sequence is 19 residues long. Germline-derived CDR1 and CDR2 are ENHRY and SYGVKD. The CDR3 loop is CAISELSGTSGSRTDTQYF. In DNA form, the CDR3 reads TGTGCCATCAGTGAGTTAAGTGGGACTAGCGGGAGTAGGACAGATACGCAGTATTTT.

The rearrangement uses TRBV18 and TRBJ1-1; D uncertain. The CDR3 has 14 residues. Trimming cost V 3 bases and J 2 bases, with 10 bases left between them. CDR1 is KGHSH, CDR2 LQKENI, per germline. The CDR3 is CASSPISENTEAFF. The CDR3 coding sequence is TGTGCCAGCTCACCTATATCAGAAAACACTGAAGCTTTCTTT.

This chain uses TRBV28 with TRBJ1-2; 8 bases line up with TRBD1. There are 14 residues in the CDR3. Germline V CDR1 and CDR2: MDHEN, SYDVKM. Germline trimming cut 1 base from V and 8 bases from J; bases unmatched to any gene: 6. The CDR3 sequence is CASSLSGGAWGYTF. The CDR3 region has the DNA TGTGCCAGCAGTTTATCAGGGGGCGCGTGGGGCTACACCTTC.

This clone has more than one count but fewer than ten. The chain has TRBV5-1 and TRBJ2-7, with TRBD2 identical over 10 bases. CDR1 SGHRS and CDR2 YFSETQ come from the germline V gene. V dropped 0 bases and J dropped 3; count of bases not matched to a gene: 12. The CDR3 is 18 residues long. The CDR3 spells CASSLATSGLGGSYEQYF. The CDR3 DNA is TGCGCCAGCAGCTTGGCGACTAGCGGGTTGGGTGGGAGCTACGAGCAGTACTTC.

This clone was observed a handful of times. The J gene is TRBJ2-7, the V gene TRBV6-1, with TRBD1 as a possible D gene (5 bases). With 6 bases removed from V and 0 bases from J, the gap between germline ends came to 15 bases. CDR3 length: 15 amino acids. Per the germline V gene, CDR1 is MNHNS and CDR2 is SASEGT. The DNA for the CDR3 is TGTGCCAGCAGCTCCGACAGCTTCAGCTCCTACGAGCAGTACTTC. This codes for CASSSDSFSSYEQYF.

This chain links TRBV6-1 with TRBJ1-5; D is possibly TRBD1 (6 bases). V was cut by 7 bases and J by 6 bases, with 19 bases left in between. Per the germline V gene, CDR1 is MNHNS and CDR2 is SASEGT. The CDR3 has 15 amino acids. The CDR3: CASTTIGGPVQPQHF. The CDR3, as DNA: TGTGCCAGCACCACTATCGGGGGGCCGGTTCAGCCCCAGCATTTT.

The V and J genes are TRBV19 and TRBJ1-3; the D gene is possibly TRBD1 (6 bases). There are 15 residues in the CDR3. Germline-derived CDR1 and CDR2 are LNHDA and SQIVND (reference sequence). V dropped 5 bases and J dropped 5 bases, with 16 bases sitting between them. CDR3 sequence: CASSPDSALRNTIYF. In nucleotides, the CDR3 is TGTGCCAGTAGTCCGGACAGCGCCTTACGAAACACCATATATTTT. Full variable domain (outside the CDR3, taken from reference TRBV19 and TRBJ1-3): DGGITQSPKYLFRKEGQNVTLSCEQNLNHDAMYWYRQDPGQGLRLIYYSQIVNDFQKGDIAEGYSVSREKKESFPLTVTSAQKNPTAFYLCASSPDSALRNTIYFGEGSWLTVV.